Listed below are T cell receptor beta chains from one sample, sequenced in a study of CD8 T cells in Susac syndrome. TCRdb analysed the immunoSEQ multiplex PCR reads with MiXCR anew, one entry per CDR3 protein. Altogether roughly 150,000 distinct CDR3 sequences are present, around 95% being singletons, with the ten largest covering roughly 0.13%. The sequenced material came from CD4+ T cells from PBMCs. The receptor source for this set is a human donor in good health. Both conserved end residues are part of each CDR3. A D gene is named only where the DNA matches it firmly. Some rows mark clone size as missing; the rest say once, few, many or name a class of expanded clone.

abundance: .
j_gene: TRBJ1-5
d_gene: .
v_gene: TRBV10-3
CDR3aa: CAISTGGGRAQPQHF
CDR3nt: TGTGCCATCAGTACTGGCGGTGGAAGGGCTCAGCCCCAGCATTTT

abundance: once
j_gene: TRBJ2-7
d_gene: .
v_gene: TRBV5-1
CDR3aa: CASSLRPAGEQYF
CDR3nt: TGCGCCAGCAGCTTGAGGCCGGCAGGTGAGCAGTACTTC

abundance: .
j_gene: TRBJ1-5
d_gene: TRBD1
v_gene: TRBV18
CDR3aa: CASSPPGQGLSGNQPQHF
CDR3nt: TGTGCCAGCTCACCACCGGGACAGGGTTTGTCAGGCAATCAGCCCCAGCATTTT

abundance: .
j_gene: TRBJ1-5
d_gene: TRBD1
v_gene: TRBV5-1
CDR3aa: CASSPGQGSGPQHF
CDR3nt: TGCGCCAGCAGCCCTGGACAGGGGAGTGGGCCCCAGCATTTT

abundance: .
j_gene: TRBJ2-7
d_gene: TRBD1
v_gene: TRBV6-2/TRBV6-3
CDR3aa: CASSGTAYEQYF
CDR3nt: TGTGCCAGTTCCGGGACAGCCTACGAGCAGTACTTC

abundance: .
j_gene: TRBJ1-6
d_gene: .
v_gene: TRBV12-3/TRBV12-4
CDR3aa: CASSSLPAVAPLHF
CDR3nt: TGTGCCAGCAGTTCCCTGCCGGCAGTGGCACCCCTCCACTTT

abundance: .
j_gene: TRBJ2-1
d_gene: .
v_gene: TRBV7-2
CDR3aa: CASSLDSSGNEQFF
CDR3nt: TGTGCCAGCAGCTTAGATAGTAGCGGTAATGAGCAGTTCTTC

abundance: once
j_gene: TRBJ2-3
d_gene: TRBD1
v_gene: TRBV29-1
CDR3aa: CSSQPGQGRDTQYF
CDR3nt: TGCAGCTCACAACCCGGACAGGGCCGAGATACGCAGTATTTT

abundance: .
j_gene: TRBJ2-7
d_gene: .
v_gene: TRBV29-1
CDR3aa: CSVDSGGDYEQYF
CDR3nt: TGCAGCGTTGATTCGGGCGGGGACTACGAGCAGTACTTC

abundance: .
j_gene: TRBJ1-2
d_gene: .
v_gene: TRBV5-1
CDR3aa: CASSLAHGNYGYTF
CDR3nt: TGCGCCAGCAGCTTGGCCCACGGAAACTATGGCTACACCTTC

abundance: .
j_gene: TRBJ1-5
d_gene: TRBD1
v_gene: TRBV6-6
CDR3aa: CASSYGDSNNQPQHF
CDR3nt: TGTGCCAGCAGTTATGGGGACAGTAACAATCAGCCCCAGCATTTT

abundance: .
j_gene: TRBJ2-7
d_gene: .
v_gene: TRBV6-1
CDR3aa: CASSRDDNSYEQYF
CDR3nt: TGTGCCAGCAGCCGGGACGATAACTCCTACGAGCAGTACTTC

abundance: .
j_gene: TRBJ1-2
d_gene: .
v_gene: TRBV29-1
CDR3aa: CSGTPIMQGSYTF
CDR3nt: TGCAGCGGAACCCCGATCATGCAGGGAAGCTACACCTTC

abundance: .
j_gene: TRBJ1-4
d_gene: TRBD1
v_gene: TRBV20-1
CDR3aa: CSASSTGESNEKLFF
CDR3nt: TGCAGTGCCTCGTCCACAGGGGAATCAAATGAAAAACTGTTTTTT

abundance: .
j_gene: TRBJ2-1
d_gene: .
v_gene: TRBV7-3
CDR3aa: CASSLGGQGGNEQFF
CDR3nt: TGTGCCAGCAGCTTAGGTGGTCAGGGGGGAAATGAGCAGTTCTTC

abundance: .
j_gene: TRBJ1-5
d_gene: .
v_gene: TRBV6-5
CDR3aa: CASSSKGSGDQPQHF
CDR3nt: TGTGCCAGCAGTTCAAAAGGGTCGGGGGATCAGCCCCAGCATTTT

abundance: .
j_gene: TRBJ2-2
d_gene: .
v_gene: TRBV6-5
CDR3aa: CASSTGTLNTGELFF
CDR3nt: TGTGCCAGCAGTACCGGGACACTGAACACCGGGGAGCTGTTTTTT

abundance: .
j_gene: TRBJ2-7
d_gene: TRBD2
v_gene: TRBV5-1
CDR3aa: CASSGGDLSYEQYF
CDR3nt: TGCGCCAGCAGTGGGGGGGACCTCTCCTACGAGCAGTACTTC

abundance: .
j_gene: TRBJ1-5
d_gene: .
v_gene: TRBV18
CDR3aa: CASSPPGGGKSNQPQHF
CDR3nt: TGTGCCAGCTCACCACCCGGAGGGGGTAAAAGCAATCAGCCCCAGCATTTT

abundance: .
j_gene: TRBJ2-3
d_gene: .
v_gene: TRBV7-9
CDR3aa: CASSLTTSTDTQYF
CDR3nt: TGTGCCAGCAGCTTAACGACTAGCACAGATACGCAGTATTTT

abundance: .
j_gene: TRBJ1-2
d_gene: .
v_gene: TRBV7-9
CDR3aa: CASSWEVGGYTF
CDR3nt: TGTGCCAGCAGCTGGGAGGTGGGAGGCTACACCTTC

abundance: .
j_gene: TRBJ1-5
d_gene: .
v_gene: TRBV20-1
CDR3aa: CSATRQTGGNQPQHF
CDR3nt: TGCAGTGCTACTAGACAGACCGGGGGCAATCAGCCCCAGCATTTT

abundance: .
j_gene: TRBJ2-7
d_gene: .
v_gene: TRBV30
CDR3aa: CAWKASYEQYF
CDR3nt: TGTGCCTGGAAAGCCTCCTACGAGCAGTACTTC

abundance: .
j_gene: TRBJ1-1
d_gene: .
v_gene: TRBV29-1
CDR3aa: CSVSYEGDTEAFF
CDR3nt: TGCAGCGTTTCCTACGAGGGGGACACTGAAGCTTTCTTT

abundance: .
j_gene: TRBJ2-1
d_gene: TRBD1
v_gene: TRBV12-3/TRBV12-4
CDR3aa: CASSLRTGDNEQFF
CDR3nt: TGTGCCAGCAGTTTAAGAACAGGGGACAATGAGCAGTTCTTC